Listed below are T cell receptor beta chains from one sample, sequenced in a study of OX40 agonist ivuxolimab in advanced cancers. Clones were sequenced by immunoSEQ multiplex PCR, and TCRdb holds only the in-frame ones, with some missing. The sample lists 86,000 or so clones, almost 95% seen once, with about 2.8% in the top ten. The starting material was CD4+ or CD8+ T cells sorted from blood, obtained in a trial of the OX40 agonist ivuxolimab. These receptors came from an adult with an advanced solid tumor such as melanoma, head and neck, liver or kidney cancer. Each CDR3 is given with its conserved first and last residue.

j_gene	v_gene	CDR3aa
TRBJ2-5	TRBV6-5	CASSRVGETQYF
TRBJ1-6	TRBV5-1	CASSRDRLDSPLHF
TRBJ1-6	TRBV5-6	CASSSGTAVRSPLHF
TRBJ2-1	TRBV7-9	CASSPRGRGGIEFF
TRBJ1-5	TRBV5-1	CASSLESGGGNQPQHF
TRBJ1-1	TRBV7-9	CASSSQGMDTEAFF
TRBJ1-1	TRBV5-1	CASSLEGAKTEAFF
TRBJ1-1	TRBV4-1	CASRQRLMDIQNTEAFF
TRBJ1-1	TRBV5-1	CASSLDRPNTEAFF
TRBJ1-1	TRBV5-1	CASSPAPLGDTEAFF
TRBJ2-1	TRBV11-3	CASSFGVYNEQFF
TRBJ2-3	TRBV19	CASLELGGNTDTQYF
TRBJ1-3	TRBV5-1	CASSLPGQASGNTIYF
TRBJ1-1	TRBV6-5	CASSSGGTEAFF
TRBJ1-6	TRBV5-1	CASSLEGRRYSPLHF
TRBJ1-2	TRBV18	CASSPALPGDYGYTF
TRBJ1-6	TRBV18	CASSPEGQGSPLHF
TRBJ1-1	TRBV5-1	CASSLGGGANTEAFF
TRBJ2-7	TRBV5-1	CASSLYFRDREDEQYF
TRBJ2-7	TRBV7-2	CASLHSGSESGNEQYF
TRBJ1-2	TRBV7-2	CASTTTIGANYGYTF
TRBJ2-5	TRBV4-1	CASSQEGRRETQYF
-	TRBV4-1	CASSLTGTGGHEQYF
TRBJ1-1	TRBV28	CASRFPGRWMNTEAFF
TRBJ1-2	TRBV7-2	CASSLDGRGYGYTF
TRBJ1-4	TRBV5-1	CASSFGLRKRDEKLFF
TRBJ1-2	TRBV5-1	CASSLEGANYGYTF
TRBJ1-2	TRBV6-1	CASSEGVGRHYGYTF
TRBJ2-5	TRBV7-2	CASSWASGVGETQYF
TRBJ1-3	TRBV28	CASSLGGNGNTIYF
TRBJ1-2	TRBV5-8	CASSAFIRGGAAFNYGYTF
TRBJ2-2	TRBV5-1	CASSPQTGDGGELFF
TRBJ2-7	TRBV11-1	CASSLSASGGGYEQYF
TRBJ2-5	TRBV4-1	CASSQVPGGETQYF
TRBJ2-1	TRBV5-1	CASSRDYYNEQFF
TRBJ2-7	TRBV7-2	CASSLQGADEQYF
TRBJ2-1	TRBV30	CAWSVWGFGDEQFF
-	TRBV11-3	CASSFDSSGSYEQYF
TRBJ1-2	TRBV6-1	CASSADRGVGYGYTF
TRBJ1-1	TRBV18	CASSIGTPLMEAFF
TRBJ1-2	TRBV7-9	CASSSMSLYGYTF
TRBJ1-1	TRBV6-6	CASTGFMNTEAFF